The present T cell receptor (beta chain) was sequenced within a study of blood T cells in healthy people across ages. Study-level points and caveats: Unsorted PBMC input precluded a conclusive naive versus antigen-experienced comparison.

Healthy Russian Caucasian donors spanned ages about 6 to 100 years. The count of this clonotype is one. Its antigen is undetermined. Trimming stripped 3 bases from V and 0 bases from J, with 6 bases between. The CDR3 is 14 residues long. The germline gives CDR1 SGHDN, CDR2 FVKESK. With a J-beta primer mix and a sample-barcoded 5' primer, a second PCR ran about 7 to 12 cycles. Tags on each cDNA molecule came from a template-switch adaptor with 12 random nucleotides. Sequencing recovered at least 2.5 million CDR3-containing paired-end reads from each sample. TCRdb called the 5' RACE reads again in MiXCR, with one record for every CDR3 protein. Of under 2 million distinct CDR3 sequences listed, roughly a third were seen once; the top ten hold around 11%.

This clonotype was obtained from a woman under 40 in good health. The sample taken for sequencing was blood. The chain combines TRBV14 with TRBJ1-3; no reliable D call. The CDR3 DNA reads as TGTGCCAGCAGCCAGGGCTACTCTGGAAACACCATATATTTT. It encodes CASSQGYSGNTIYF.